The clone carrying this TCR beta chain came up once. Clones were sequenced by immunoSEQ multiplex PCR, and TCRdb holds only the in-frame ones, with some missing. Here the sample spans about 670,000 clones, 85% to 90% being singletons. The data are from a study of blood T cell repertoires in COVID-19. In the study overall: The United States, Italy and Spain were the sources of the acute and convalescent COVID-19 samples.

Trimming removed 7 bases from V and 5 bases from J, with 14 bases in between. The germline V gene has CDR1 LNHDA and CDR2 SQIVND (reference sequence). The CDR3 sequence is 14 residues long. This chain links TRBV19 with TRBJ1-4; tentatively, D is TRBD1 (6 bases). The sequencing input was peripheral blood. This clonotype was obtained from a woman between 18 and 30 years old with acute or convalescent COVID-19. CDR3 DNA: TGTGCCAGTACCCCCGTGGGGGCGAATGAAAAACTGTTTTTT. Translation gives CASTPVGANEKLFF.